This T cell receptor beta chain was captured in a study of PD-1 blockade in classical Hodgkin lymphoma (dated by TCRdb to 2020 to 2022). General notes on the study: Nivolumab dosing was 3 mg/kg intravenously every 2 weeks, continuing until either disease progression or unacceptable toxicity. The study used CyTOF and TCR beta sequencing to define a peripheral blood immune signature of response to PD-1 blockade in classical Hodgkin lymphoma.

The junction shows trimming of 3 bases on V and 11 bases on J, plus 19 bases between the germline ends. The CDR3 runs 14 residues from the cysteine to the phenylalanine. The only DNA kept is the CDR3, 42 bases in frame from the first base. The germline V gene (reference sequence) sets CDR1 to LNHDA and CDR2 to SQIVND. To note about this clone: The antigen this receptor binds is unknown. Per-base qualities were not stored, and no clone one base away is much larger.

Results and caveats for the whole study, not just this receptor: By C4D1, a significant rise was seen in CD4+ TCR diversity but not in CD8+ TCR diversity (p=0.0027 vs p=0.16), and the rise was most apparent among complete responders (p=0.02). The study was restricted to a single clinical trial cohort, and the causes of repertoire differences, possibly disease activity or prior therapy, were left undefined. Baseline TCR diversity was reported to be lower in newly diagnosed patients than in healthy donors, and even lower in relapsed/refractory patients. Trial patients achieving complete response had baseline diversity similar to newly diagnosed patients, whereas partial responders and progressors had significantly lower diversity. Patients starting nivolumab less than 1 year after ASCT had lower diversity and were excluded from later analyses to avoid confounding by immune reconstitution.

The Qiagen DNeasy kit was used to extract genomic DNA from unsorted PBMCs and from the negatively selected CD4+ and CD8+ fractions. TCR beta CDR3 regions were subjected to amplification by immunoSEQ multiplex PCR with primers that anneal to V and J segments. Amplification bias was minimized using a synthetic immune receptor repertoire, and residual bias was removed computationally after sequencing. The study's processing was this. Repertoire diversity was quantified as the Shannon entropy index using custom Python scripts. Unsorted, CD4+ and CD8+ repertoires were examined separately, except in combined analyses, for which CD4+ and CD8+ sequences were merged in silico. A clone was considered expanded if an increase in frequency of at least 2-fold after treatment relative to C1D1 was found, and a pseudocount of 0.5 was applied to clones undetected at baseline. Clones with 0 or 1 copy at C1D1 were defined as singleton clones, while clones with 2 or more copies were defined as non-singleton clones. Clones expanded in unsorted samples were assigned a CD4+, CD8+ or unknown annotation through matching of protein sequences in sorted samples from the same patient. Wilcoxon tests on paired samples were used to test changes in diversity from C1D1 to C4D1. This immuneACCESS table, as held by TCRdb, lists in-frame sequences with V and J called but not all clones. Of the missing ones, under half trace to an unresolved V gene in checked studies; the others have no known cause. V, J and clone size derive from that table, while D and trimming were established from the DNA sequence. Recorded for this sample are some 19,000 clones; around 80% of them occurred a single time. The top ten hold around a fifth of the sample.

The time point label for this specimen denotes: cycle 4 day 1 (C4D1), after six to seven weeks of nivolumab. Every trial patient had relapsed after autologous stem cell transplantation, and cohorts A, B and C differed in prior brentuximab vedotin exposure. The trial cohort included 55 to 65 patients with relapsed/refractory classical Hodgkin lymphoma, and each patient had a best overall response of complete response, partial response or progressive disease. Trial patients were treated with single-agent nivolumab in the multi-cohort phase II CheckMate 205 trial. Best overall response was determined by an independent review committee according to the 2007 International Working Group response criteria. Trial PBMCs were collected immediately before nivolumab initiation (C1D1) and during therapy at cycle 2 day 1 and cycle 4 day 1. Peripheral blood was collected in 8 mL Vacutainer Cell Preparation Tubes, from which PBMCs were isolated by centrifugation and then cryopreserved.

This clonotype was sampled from a human donor with classical Hodgkin lymphoma. The source material was peripheral blood mononuclear cells (PBMCs), sampled before the fourth cycle of nivolumab. Rearrangement joined TRBV19 to TRBJ1-1; 5 matching bases give a weak D call of TRBD1. The CDR3 is CASSIKWGVKSAFF. The nucleotides are TGTGCCAGTAGTATTAAATGGGGGGTTAAATCTGCTTTCTTT. Full variable domain (CDR3 extended with the reference TRBV19 and TRBJ1-1 proteins): DGGITQSPKYLFRKEGQNVTLSCEQNLNHDAMYWYRQDPGQGLRLIYYSQIVNDFQKGDIAEGYSVSREKKESFPLTVTSAQKNPTAFYLCASSIKWGVKSAFFGQGTRLTVV.